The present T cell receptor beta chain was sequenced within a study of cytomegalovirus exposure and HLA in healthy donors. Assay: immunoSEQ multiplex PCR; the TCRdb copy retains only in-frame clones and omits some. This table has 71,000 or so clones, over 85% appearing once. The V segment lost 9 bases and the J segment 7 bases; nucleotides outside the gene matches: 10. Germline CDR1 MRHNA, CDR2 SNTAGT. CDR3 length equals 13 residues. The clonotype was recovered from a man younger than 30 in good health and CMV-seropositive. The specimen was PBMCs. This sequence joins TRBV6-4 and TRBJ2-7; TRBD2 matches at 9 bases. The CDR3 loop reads CARNRAGGPEQYF. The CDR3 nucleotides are TGTGCCAGGAACCGGGCGGGAGGGCCGGAGCAGTACTTC.